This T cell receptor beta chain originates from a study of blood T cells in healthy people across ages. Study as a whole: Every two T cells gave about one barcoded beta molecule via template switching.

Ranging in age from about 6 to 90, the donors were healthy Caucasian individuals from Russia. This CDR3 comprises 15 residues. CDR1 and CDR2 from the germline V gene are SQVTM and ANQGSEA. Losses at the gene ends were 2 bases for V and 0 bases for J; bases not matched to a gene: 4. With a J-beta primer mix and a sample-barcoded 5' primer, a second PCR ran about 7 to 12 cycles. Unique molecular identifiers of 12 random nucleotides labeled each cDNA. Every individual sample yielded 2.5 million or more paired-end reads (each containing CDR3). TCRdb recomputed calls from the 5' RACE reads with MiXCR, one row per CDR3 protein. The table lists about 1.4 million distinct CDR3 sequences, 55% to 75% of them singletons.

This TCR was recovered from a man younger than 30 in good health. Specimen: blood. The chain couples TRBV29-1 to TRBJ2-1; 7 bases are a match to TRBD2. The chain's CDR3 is CSVETSASSYNEQFF. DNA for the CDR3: TGCAGCGTTGAAACTAGCGCTAGCTCCTACAATGAGCAGTTCTTC.